This TCR beta chain was recorded in a study of T-cell reconstitution after alpha-beta-depleted transplantation in children. Unique molecular identifiers tagged the TCRbeta library. A single record per CDR3 protein comes from TCRdb applying MiXCR to the PCR reads. Of about 130,000 distinct CDR3 sequences listed, 8.5% to 10% are singletons. The source is a girl under two years old who had a stem cell transplant for combined immunodeficiency, so the T cells may come from the graft donor. Sequenced material: PBMCs, mostly from graft donor cells, taken 180 days after TCRalphabeta/CD19-depleted stem cell transplant.

The CDR3 loop is CASSFPAEFLSGNTIYF. CDR3 DNA sequence: TGTGCCAGCAGTTTCCCGGCGGAGTTCTTGAGTGGAAACACCATATATTTT. The chain couples TRBV12-3 or TRBV12-4 to TRBJ1-3; D not resolved. The CDR3 loop spans 17 amino acids. The V end was cut by 3 bases, the J end by 3 bases, with 18 bases between.